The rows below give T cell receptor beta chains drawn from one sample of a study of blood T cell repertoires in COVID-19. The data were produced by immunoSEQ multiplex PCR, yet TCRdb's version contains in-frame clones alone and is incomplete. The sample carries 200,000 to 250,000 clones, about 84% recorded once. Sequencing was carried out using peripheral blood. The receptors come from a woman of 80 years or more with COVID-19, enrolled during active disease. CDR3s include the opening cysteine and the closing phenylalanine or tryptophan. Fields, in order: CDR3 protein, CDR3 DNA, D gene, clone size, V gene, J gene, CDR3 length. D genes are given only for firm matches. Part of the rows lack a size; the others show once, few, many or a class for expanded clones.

CDR3 protein: CASSHPGGGTDTQYF
CDR3 DNA: TGCGCCAGCAGCCATCCGGGGGGCGGCACAGATACGCAGTATTTT
D gene: NA
clone size: NA
V gene: TRBV4-1
J gene: TRBJ2-3
CDR3 length: 15

CDR3 protein: CASSQYGQGDQPQHF
CDR3 DNA: TGTGCCAGCAGCCAATACGGACAGGGCGATCAGCCCCAGCATTTT
D gene: TRBD1
clone size: NA
V gene: TRBV3-1/TRBV3-2
J gene: TRBJ1-5
CDR3 length: 15

CDR3 protein: CASSSQTGGFRNNEQFF
CDR3 DNA: TGCGCCAGCAGCTCACAAACAGGGGGTTTTCGGAATAATGAGCAGTTCTTC
D gene: TRBD1
clone size: NA
V gene: TRBV4-1
J gene: TRBJ2-1
CDR3 length: 17

CDR3 protein: CASSQPLSGTGDGYTF
CDR3 DNA: TGCGCCAGCAGCCAACCACTCTCCGGGACAGGGGATGGCTACACCTTC
D gene: TRBD1
clone size: NA
V gene: TRBV4-1
J gene: TRBJ1-2
CDR3 length: 16

CDR3 protein: CASSLPTTGNTGELFF
CDR3 DNA: TGCGCCAGCAGCTTACCGACGACAGGGAACACCGGGGAGCTGTTTTTT
D gene: NA
clone size: once
V gene: TRBV5-1
J gene: TRBJ2-2
CDR3 length: 16

CDR3 protein: CASTKTSGSRTTGELFF
CDR3 DNA: TGTGCCAGCACGAAGACTAGCGGGAGTCGGACCACCGGGGAGCTGTTTTTT
D gene: TRBD2
clone size: NA
V gene: TRBV9
J gene: TRBJ2-2
CDR3 length: 17

CDR3 protein: CASSLGGGRYNEQFF
CDR3 DNA: TGCGCCAGCAGCTTGGGAGGGGGCAGATACAATGAGCAGTTCTTC
D gene: TRBD1
clone size: few
V gene: TRBV5-1
J gene: TRBJ2-1
CDR3 length: 15

CDR3 protein: CSASRTDTQYF
CDR3 DNA: TGCAGTGCTTCCAGGACAGATACGCAGTATTTT
D gene: NA
clone size: NA
V gene: TRBV20-1
J gene: TRBJ2-3
CDR3 length: 11

CDR3 protein: CASSSGQGKNIQYF
CDR3 DNA: TGTGCCAGCAGCTCGGGACAGGGTAAGAACATTCAGTACTTC
D gene: TRBD1
clone size: NA
V gene: TRBV7-4
J gene: TRBJ2-4
CDR3 length: 14

CDR3 protein: CASSPYQETQYF
CDR3 DNA: TGTGCCAGCAGCCCCTATCAAGAGACCCAGTACTTC
D gene: NA
clone size: once
V gene: TRBV25-1
J gene: TRBJ2-5
CDR3 length: 12

CDR3 protein: CSVAEGQGASTEAFF
CDR3 DNA: TGCAGCGTTGCAGAAGGACAGGGGGCTTCGACTGAAGCTTTCTTT
D gene: TRBD1
clone size: NA
V gene: TRBV29-1
J gene: TRBJ1-1
CDR3 length: 15

CDR3 protein: CASSFRVGVGIPLREQYF
CDR3 DNA: TGTGCCAGCAGTTTCAGGGTGGGTGTGGGGATCCCTCTCCGCGAGCAGTACTTC
D gene: NA
clone size: NA
V gene: TRBV27
J gene: TRBJ2-7
CDR3 length: 18

CDR3 protein: CATSRDDRGYGSPLHF
CDR3 DNA: TGTGCCACCAGCAGAGATGATAGAGGGTATGGTTCACCCCTCCACTTT
D gene: NA
clone size: NA
V gene: TRBV15
J gene: TRBJ1-6
CDR3 length: 16

CDR3 protein: CASSSGTGSYGYTF
CDR3 DNA: TGTGCCAGCAGCTCCGGGACAGGCTCCTATGGCTACACCTTC
D gene: TRBD1
clone size: NA
V gene: TRBV7-9
J gene: TRBJ1-2
CDR3 length: 14

CDR3 protein: CATSRVWPTGSTIPYEQYF
CDR3 DNA: TGTGCCACCAGCAGAGTCTGGCCTACGGGATCGACAATACCCTACGAGCAGTACTTC
D gene: NA
clone size: NA
V gene: TRBV15
J gene: TRBJ2-7
CDR3 length: 19

CDR3 protein: CASSPGIAGGQEQYF
CDR3 DNA: TGTGCCAGTAGTCCCGGAATAGCGGGGGGGCAAGAGCAGTACTTC
D gene: TRBD2
clone size: NA
V gene: TRBV19
J gene: TRBJ2-7
CDR3 length: 15

CDR3 protein: CASEEGQNQPQHF
CDR3 DNA: TGTGCCAGCGAGGAGGGGCAGAATCAGCCCCAGCATTTT
D gene: NA
clone size: NA
V gene: TRBV6-5
J gene: TRBJ1-5
CDR3 length: 13

CDR3 protein: CASSSPEAEQYF
CDR3 DNA: TGTGCCAGCAGCTCCCCCGAAGCCGAGCAGTACTTC
D gene: NA
clone size: NA
V gene: TRBV11-3
J gene: TRBJ2-7
CDR3 length: 12

CDR3 protein: CASSPDGASTDTQYF
CDR3 DNA: TGTGCCAGCAGTCCAGATGGGGCTAGCACAGATACGCAGTATTTT
D gene: NA
clone size: NA
V gene: TRBV3-1/TRBV3-2
J gene: TRBJ2-3
CDR3 length: 15

CDR3 protein: CASSATGLSGYTF
CDR3 DNA: TGCGCCAGCAGCGCGACAGGGTTGAGTGGCTACACCTTC
D gene: TRBD1
clone size: NA
V gene: TRBV5-1
J gene: TRBJ1-2
CDR3 length: 13

CDR3 protein: CASSYGLGGTGELFF
CDR3 DNA: TGTGCCAGCAGTTACGGACTAGGAGGCACCGGGGAGCTGTTTTTT
D gene: TRBD2
clone size: NA
V gene: TRBV6-6
J gene: TRBJ2-2
CDR3 length: 15

CDR3 protein: CASSVGQGAYEQYF
CDR3 DNA: TGTGCCAGCAGCGTGGGCCAGGGTGCCTACGAGCAGTACTTC
D gene: NA
clone size: NA
V gene: TRBV9
J gene: TRBJ2-7
CDR3 length: 14

CDR3 protein: CASSFQFLSYEQYF
CDR3 DNA: TGTGCCAGCAGTTTCCAGTTCCTCTCCTACGAGCAGTACTTC
D gene: NA
clone size: once
V gene: TRBV28
J gene: TRBJ2-7
CDR3 length: 14

CDR3 protein: CASSLHGAGALEQYF
CDR3 DNA: TGTGCCAGCAGCCTCCACGGGGCAGGGGCATTGGAGCAGTACTTC
D gene: NA
clone size: NA
V gene: TRBV3-1/TRBV3-2
J gene: TRBJ2-7
CDR3 length: 15

CDR3 protein: CASSFDRPNTEAFF
CDR3 DNA: TGCGCCAGCAGTTTCGACAGACCTAACACTGAAGCTTTCTTT
D gene: NA
clone size: NA
V gene: TRBV5-1
J gene: TRBJ1-1
CDR3 length: 14

CDR3 protein: CASSWGTVQETQYF
CDR3 DNA: TGCGCCAGCAGCTGGGGGACAGTCCAAGAGACCCAGTACTTC
D gene: TRBD1
clone size: NA
V gene: TRBV5-1
J gene: TRBJ2-5
CDR3 length: 14